Below, 14 T cell receptor beta chains from the same sample are listed, as sequenced in a study of blood T cell repertoires in COVID-19. TCRdb's copy holds only in-frame clones and misses some; the assay was immunoSEQ multiplex PCR. The repertoire holds over 95,000 clones, with around nine tenths as singletons. Sequencing was performed on peripheral blood. These receptors were collected from a woman aged 70-85 years who had recovered from COVID-19.

CDR3 sequence: CATSRDRPGFGQPQHF. The CDR3 nucleotides are TGTGCCACCAGCAGAGACCGGCCGGGTTTCGGTCAGCCCCAGCATTTT. The chain links TRBV15 to TRBJ1-5; D not certain. The germline V and J ends were trimmed by 0 bases and 6 bases, with 15 bases remaining between them. Germline CDR1 LNHNV, CDR2 YYDKDF (reference sequence). The CDR3 totals 16 residues.

CDR3 region: CASSRLGTGGSDTQYF. DNA for the CDR3: TGTGCCAGCAGTAGATTGGGGACAGGGGGATCAGATACGCAGTATTTT. The chain is built from TRBV7-2 and TRBJ2-3; 11 nucleotides agree with TRBD1. Germline assignment: CDR1 SGHTA and CDR2 FQGNSA. The CDR3 has 16 amino acids. V was pared by 6 bases and J by 4 bases, with 9 bases of the junction left unmatched.

The rearrangement joins TRBV6-5 to TRBJ2-7; TRBD1 agrees at 9 bases. The ends lost 8 bases at V and 4 bases at J; junction bases unmatched: 9. CDR3 length: 14 amino acids. Germline V gene data show CDR1 as MNHEY and CDR2 as SVGAGI. The CDR3 DNA reads as TGTGCCAGCCGGGACAGGGATTTTTATTACGAGCAGTACTTC. Protein: CASRDRDFYYEQYF.

This chain joins TRBV5-5 and TRBJ1-4; 7 positions match TRBD1. This CDR3 comprises 15 residues. J was trimmed by 5 bases and V by 4 bases; bases with no gene match: 8. Germline CDR1 SGHKS, CDR2 YYEKEE (reference sequence). The CDR3 coding sequence is TGTGCCAGCAGCCGCCTTGGGACAGAAAATGAAAAACTGTTTTTT. Residues: CASSRLGTENEKLFF.

V and J are TRBV30 and TRBJ2-3; TRBD1 aligns across 7 bases. CDR3 length: 14 residues. Germline V CDR1 and CDR2: GTSNPN, SVGIG (reference sequence). Losses at the gene ends were 7 bases for V and 3 bases for J; bases not matched to a gene: 10. CDR3 sequence reads: CASRQGVGTDTQYF. Here the CDR3 DNA reads TGTGCCTCTAGACAGGGAGTAGGTACAGATACGCAGTATTTT. The variable domain in full, with the rest retrieved from reference TRBV30 and TRBJ2-3, is SQTIHQWPATLVQPVGSPLSLECTVEGTSNPNLYWYRQAAGRGLQLLFYSVGIGQISSEVPQNLSASRPQDRQFILSSKKLLLSDSGFYLCASRQGVGTDTQYFGPGTRLTVL.

This chain links TRBV6-5 with TRBJ2-7, with D maybe TRBD1 (5 bases). Trimming pared 4 bases from V and 3 bases from J, leaving 16 bases between. This CDR3 region has 15 residues. The germline V gene encodes CDR1 MNHEY and CDR2 SVGAGI. Here the CDR3 reads CASSSLAARVYEQYF. CDR3 nucleotide sequence: TGTGCCAGCAGTTCCCTTGCTGCCAGGGTCTACGAGCAGTACTTC.

The V gene is TRBV28, the J gene TRBJ1-2; 7 bases match TRBD1. Germline V gene data show CDR1 as MDHEN and CDR2 as SYDVKM. Trimming removed 4 bases from V and 4 bases from J; junction bases left unmatched: 6. This CDR3 contains 14 residues. The CDR3 DNA follows: TGTGCCAGCAGTTCCGGGACAGCGCCCTATGGCTACACCTTC. Its translation: CASSSGTAPYGYTF.

As DNA, the CDR3 is TGTGCCAGCAGCTCGAAGGTGGGAGGCCTGAACACCGGGGAGCTGTTTTTT. It codes for CASSSKVGGLNTGELFF. V gene TRBV5-5 combines with J gene TRBJ2-2, with D tentatively TRBD2 (6 bases). The V end was cut by 3 bases, the J end by 1 base, with 16 bases between. The germline gives CDR1 SGHKS, CDR2 YYEKEE (reference sequence). CDR3 length equals 17 residues.

V is TRBV9 and J is TRBJ2-1; D is uncertain. V was clipped by 0 bases and J by 7 bases, with 11 bases between them. The CDR3 spans 14 residues. Germline CDR1 is SGDLS and CDR2 is YYNGEE. For the CDR3, the DNA is TGTGCCAGCAGCGTAGTTTCCACCGGGAATGAGCAGTTCTTC. This gives the protein CASSVVSTGNEQFF.

This sequence joins TRBV18 and TRBJ2-5; 7 nucleotides line up with TRBD2. This CDR3 has 15 residues. V gave up 2 bases and J gave up 5 bases; unmatched junction bases: 8. The germline V gene has CDR1 KGHSH and CDR2 LQKENI. DNA of the CDR3: TGTGCCAGCTCACCAGCTAGCGGACGAGGGGAGACCCAGTACTTC. Its protein product is CASSPASGRGETQYF.

The chain has TRBV18 and TRBJ1-2, with TRBD1 matching over 7 bases. In germline, CDR1 is KGHSH, CDR2 LQKENI. The CDR3 is 14 amino acids. With V trimmed by 0 bases and J by 2 bases, 0 bases remained unmatched. The CDR3 region is CASSPPGQNYGYTF. CDR3 in DNA: TGTGCCAGCTCACCACCGGGACAGAACTATGGCTACACCTTC.

In its sample, this clone was seen once. The chain combines TRBV18 with TRBJ2-7, with TRBD2 matching 11 bases. The V segment lost 3 bases and the J segment 2 bases; nucleotides outside the gene matches: 6. CDR3 length: 16 amino acids. Germline CDR1 KGHSH, CDR2 LQKENI. The CDR3 sequence is CASSPTSGIMAYEQYF. CDR3 coding DNA: TGTGCCAGCTCACCGACTAGCGGGATAATGGCCTACGAGCAGTACTTC.

The V gene is TRBV7-9, the J gene TRBJ1-5; 8 nucleotides align to TRBD1. CDR1 SEHNR and CDR2 FQNEAQ come from the germline V gene (reference sequence). CDR3 size: 14 residues. With V trimmed by 3 bases and J by 5 bases, 3 bases remained unmatched. The CDR3 bases are TGTGCCAGCAGCTTCCCGGGACAGGATCAGCCCCAGCATTTT. Amino acid sequence: CASSFPGQDQPQHF. Full variable domain (missing parts from reference TRBV7-9 and TRBJ1-5): DTGVSQNPRHKITKRGQNVTFRCDPISEHNRLYWYRQTLGQGPEFLTYFQNEAQLEKSRLLSDRFSAERPKGSFSTLEIQRTEQGDSAMYLCASSFPGQDQPQHFGDGTRLSIL.

This chain connects TRBV30 to TRBJ1-5, with D hard to call. This CDR3 has 15 residues. Trimming removed 2 bases from V and 2 bases from J, with 13 bases in between. CDR1 is GTSNPN and CDR2 is SVGIG in the germline V gene (reference sequence). DNA of the CDR3: TGTGCCTGGAGTAACTCCAAGGGAGGCAATCAGCCCCAGCATTTT. This gives the protein CAWSNSKGGNQPQHF.